The 26 T cell receptor beta chains below were found in one sample sequenced in a study of blood T cell repertoires in COVID-19. TCRdb keeps only in-frame clones here, not all; method: immunoSEQ multiplex PCR. Here the sample spans under 250,000 clones, over 75% being singletons. Input material: PBMCs or T cells enriched from blood (not recorded which). The receptors were gathered from a woman in her fifties or sixties with acute COVID-19.

This chain links TRBV7-2 with TRBJ2-2, with 7 positions matching TRBD1. V dropped 8 bases and J dropped 3; count of bases not matched to a gene: 9. Looked up from germline, CDR1 is SGHTA and CDR2 is FQGNSA. The CDR3 has 15 residues. CDR3 coding DNA: TGTGCCAGCGGGTACACAGGGGCGTACACCGGGGAGCTGTTTTTT. Protein: CASGYTGAYTGELFF.

This clone was counted a single time. The gene calls are TRBV20-1 and TRBJ1-1, with no clear D. The CDR3 is 11 residues long. The V end was cut by 4 bases, the J end by 6 bases, with 9 bases between. Germline V CDR1 and CDR2: DFQATT, SNEGSKA (reference sequence). CDR3 amino acids: CSAMEQSEAFF. The CDR3 nucleotides read TGCAGTGCTATGGAACAGTCTGAAGCTTTCTTT.

The chain has TRBV5-6 and TRBJ1-5; TRBD1 matches 10 bases. V dropped 0 bases and J dropped 5; count of bases not matched to a gene: 14. Per the germline V gene, CDR1 is SGHDT and CDR2 is YYEEEE. The CDR3 loop spans 19 amino acids. The CDR3 spells CASSLAVGQGTSGYQPQHF. CDR3 DNA: TGTGCCAGCAGCTTGGCCGTGGGACAGGGGACTTCTGGTTATCAGCCCCAGCATTTT.

This chain connects TRBV2 to TRBJ2-4; D perhaps matches TRBD1 (5 bases). The CDR3 is 14 amino acids. The V gene's germline CDR1 is SNHLY and CDR2 FYNNEI. V gave up 6 bases and J gave up 0 bases, with 9 bases separating them. CDR3 residues: CASRRTGAKNIQYF. In nucleotides, the CDR3 is TGTGCCAGCAGACGTACAGGAGCCAAAAACATTCAGTACTTC.

This chain joins TRBV5-1 and TRBJ1-2; 10 nucleotides match TRBD1. Germline assignment: CDR1 SGHRS and CDR2 YFSETQ. With 0 bases clipped from V and 7 bases from J, the junction kept 6 bases outside the gene matches. This CDR3 has 15 residues. In DNA form, the CDR3 reads TGCGCCAGCAGCTTGGGCTGGGACAGGGGTTCTGGCTACACCTTC. Protein sequence: CASSLGWDRGSGYTF.

This clone occurred a few times. The chain uses TRBV7-8 and TRBJ2-7; TRBD1 aligns across 7 bases. The CDR3 covers 13 residues. Germline values: CDR1 SGHVS, CDR2 FQNEAQ. Unmatched junction bases numbered 8, after V lost 6 bases and J lost 6 bases. The CDR3: CASRRQGSSEQYF. CDR3 DNA: TGTGCCAGCAGACGACAGGGTTCAAGCGAGCAGTACTTC.

The chain couples TRBV4-2 to TRBJ2-5, with 9 nucleotides matching TRBD2. Germline V gives CDR1 LGHNA, CDR2 YNFKEQ. The J segment lost 4 bases and the V segment lost 2 bases, leaving 2 bases of the junction unmatched. The CDR3 is made up of 14 amino acids. CDR3 nucleotide sequence: TGTGCCAGCAGCCAACTAGCGGGGATAGAGACCCAGTACTTC. This encodes CASSQLAGIETQYF.

The chain employs TRBV11-2 and TRBJ1-1, with 7 bases matching TRBD1. The CDR3 loop spans 14 amino acids. With V trimmed by 5 bases and J by 3 bases, 6 bases remained unmatched. The germline V gene encodes CDR1 SGHAT and CDR2 FQNNGV. CDR3 region: CASSRTTGDTEAFF. CDR3 coding DNA: TGTGCCAGCAGCCGCACTACAGGGGACACTGAAGCTTTCTTT.

V is TRBV27 and J is TRBJ2-7, with 8 bases fitting TRBD2. Germline CDR1 is MNHEY and CDR2 is SMNVEV (reference sequence). The V and J ends lost 7 bases and 8 bases, in that order; junction bases with no gene match: 10. There are 13 residues in the CDR3. The CDR3 coding sequence is TGTGCCAGCACCTCCAGCGGGGGCGGGAAGCAGTACTTC. It codes for CASTSSGGGKQYF.

This rearrangement joins TRBV7-8 to TRBJ1-5, with 7 nucleotides matching TRBD1. Trimming took 5 bases from V and 5 from J; bases not matched to a gene: 6. Per germline, CDR1 SGHVS and CDR2 FQNEAQ. CDR3 length equals 14 residues. CDR3 region: CASSPTGVDQPQHF. CDR3 in DNA: TGTGCCAGCAGCCCAACAGGGGTGGATCAGCCCCAGCATTTT.

The chain is built from TRBV19 and TRBJ1-5; D is ambiguous. CDR3 length: 17 amino acids. The V end was cut by 9 bases, the J end by 0 bases, with 21 bases between. Germline CDR1 reads LNHDA; CDR2 reads SQIVND (reference sequence). CDR3 loop: CARIDTWAPYSNQPQHF. DNA of the CDR3: TGTGCCAGGATAGACACGTGGGCACCCTATAGCAATCAGCCCCAGCATTTT.

Ten or more counts support this clone. The V and J genes are TRBV9 and TRBJ1-1, with TRBD1 matching 8 bases. CDR3 size: 15 residues. Unmatched junction bases numbered 5, after V lost 0 bases and J lost 4 bases. Germline V CDR1 and CDR2: SGDLS, YYNGEE. CDR3 residues: CASSVGYRGSTEAFF. The CDR3, as DNA: TGTGCCAGCAGCGTAGGGTACAGGGGGTCCACTGAAGCTTTCTTT.

The chain carries TRBV19 and TRBJ2-2; D perhaps matches TRBD2 (5 bases). Germline CDR1 is LNHDA and CDR2 is SQIVND (reference sequence). The V end lost 3 bases, the J end lost 6 bases, and 14 bases lay between the germline ends. CDR3 length: 15 amino acids. This chain's CDR3 is CASSMRSLSAGELFF. The CDR3 DNA is TGTGCCAGTAGTATGAGGTCCCTTAGCGCCGGGGAGCTGTTTTTT. The whole variable domain, filled in from reference TRBV19 and TRBJ2-2, reads DGGITQSPKYLFRKEGQNVTLSCEQNLNHDAMYWYRQDPGQGLRLIYYSQIVNDFQKGDIAEGYSVSREKKESFPLTVTSAQKNPTAFYLCASSMRSLSAGELFFGEGSRLTVL.

The chain joins TRBV29-1 to TRBJ2-3; D unclear. This CDR3 spans 12 amino acids. Looked up from germline, CDR1 is SQVTM and CDR2 is ANQGSEA. V shed 2 bases and J shed 1 base, with 4 bases lying between them. The CDR3 DNA reads TGCAGCGTTGAACCGGGCACAGATACGCAGTATTTT. This encodes CSVEPGTDTQYF.

The chain employs TRBV12-3 or TRBV12-4 and TRBJ2-7; D may be TRBD1 (5 bases). Trimming pared 2 bases from V and 8 bases from J, leaving 13 bases between. The CDR3 contains 13 residues. The CDR3 is CASSLIGAAKQYF. CDR3 coding DNA: TGTGCCAGCAGTTTAATAGGGGCGGCCAAGCAGTACTTC.

The genes are TRBV11-2 and TRBJ2-5; D is uncertain. CDR3 length: 14 amino acids. CDR1 and CDR2 from the germline V gene are SGHAT and FQNNGV. The ends were cut back, 0 bases at V and 5 bases at J, with 10 bases in the middle. The CDR3, as DNA: TGTGCCAGCAGCTTAGATGGCCAATGGGAGACCCAGTACTTC. Protein: CASSLDGQWETQYF.

This clone showed up just once. This chain uses TRBV30 with TRBJ2-7; D is ambiguous. The CDR3 consists of 11 residues. Germline V lookup: CDR1 GTSNPN, CDR2 SVGIG (reference sequence). Trimming took 7 bases from V and 0 from J, leaving 7 bases between them. The CDR3 loop is CALSSSYEQYF. The CDR3 DNA follows: TGTGCCTTATCGAGCTCCTACGAGCAGTACTTC.

The V and J genes are TRBV19 and TRBJ1-1; D is ambiguous. Per germline, CDR1 LNHDA and CDR2 SQIVND (reference sequence). V lost 7 bases and J lost 5, with 14 bases in between. The CDR3 contains 13 residues. This chain's CDR3 is CASTKFGSTEAFF. The CDR3 nucleotides are TGTGCCAGTACGAAATTCGGGAGTACTGAAGCTTTCTTT.

This chain joins TRBV16 and TRBJ1-2; 7 nucleotides match TRBD1. V shed 4 bases, J shed 5 bases, and the junction held 1 base outside the gene matches. This CDR3 spans 12 amino acids. Germline assignment: CDR1 KGHSY and CDR2 FQNENV. DNA for the CDR3: TGTGCCAGCAGCCCGACAGGGTATGGCTACACCTTC. It codes for CASSPTGYGYTF. Complete variable domain (other parts from reference TRBV16 and TRBJ1-2): GEEVAQTPKHLVRGEGQKAKLYCAPIKGHSYVFWYQQVLKNEFKFLISFQNENVFDETGMPKERFSAKCLPNSPCSLEIQATKLEDSAVYFCASSPTGYGYTFGSGTRLTVV.

J is TRBJ1-2 and V is TRBV29-1; 7 bases are shared with TRBD1. The V and J ends lost 6 bases and 4 bases, in that order; junction bases with no gene match: 5. This CDR3 has 12 amino acids. Germline CDR1 reads SQVTM; CDR2 reads ANQGSEA. In DNA form, the CDR3 reads TGCAGCGTCGTAGACAGGGCCTATGGCTACACCTTC. Translated: CSVVDRAYGYTF. Using reference TRBV29-1 and TRBJ1-2 for the parts outside the CDR3, the full variable domain is SAVISQKPSRDICQRGTSLTIQCQVDSQVTMMFWYRQQPGQSLTLIATANQGSEATYESGFVIDKFPISRPNLTFSTLTVSNMSPEDSSIYLCSVVDRAYGYTFGSGTRLTVV.

This chain uses TRBV12-5 with TRBJ2-3; D is perhaps TRBD1 (5 bases). The CDR3 has 15 amino acids. From germline, CDR1 is LGHNT and CDR2 FRNRAP. Trimming stripped 6 bases from V and 5 bases from J, with 18 bases between. The DNA of the CDR3 is TGTGCTAGTGGCCTGGGGTCAGGGCAGATAGATACGCAGTATTTT. It is translated as CASGLGSGQIDTQYF.

This clone appeared once. This sequence joins TRBV19 and TRBJ2-5; TRBD1 might be the D (6 bases). CDR1 and CDR2 (germline): LNHDA, SQIVND (reference sequence). The V and J ends lost 1 base and 4 bases respectively, with 10 bases between them. The CDR3 spans 14 residues. The chain's CDR3 is CASSIAGAGETQYF. CDR3 nucleotide sequence: TGTGCCAGTAGTATAGCAGGGGCTGGAGAGACCCAGTACTTC.

This chain links TRBV15 with TRBJ1-3, with TRBD1 matching 9 bases. After removal of 7 bases from V and 4 bases from J, the junction contained 5 bases not matched to a gene. The germline CDR1 and CDR2 sequences are LNHNV and YYDKDF (reference sequence). The CDR3 contains 14 residues. CDR3 DNA sequence: TGTGCCACCACCACAGGGGGCACAGGAAACACCATATATTTT. Its protein product is CATTTGGTGNTIYF.

This clone was observed a handful of times. The V gene is TRBV11-2, the J gene TRBJ1-5, with D unresolved. The CDR3 is 16 residues long. V lost 2 bases, J lost 0 bases, and 11 bases lay in between. Germline-derived CDR1 and CDR2 are SGHAT and FQNNGV. CDR3 bases: TGTGCCAGCAGCTTATCACAGACTAATAGCAATCAGCCCCAGCATTTT. Translation gives CASSLSQTNSNQPQHF. The full variable domain, its missing parts supplied by reference TRBV11-2 and TRBJ1-5, is EAGVAQSPRYKIIEKRQSVAFWCNPISGHATLYWYQQILGQGPKLLIQFQNNGVVDDSQLPKDRFSAERLKGVDSTLKIQPAKLEDSAVYLCASSLSQTNSNQPQHFGDGTRLSIL.

The CDR3, as DNA: TGTGCCAGCAGCAGATACCGGGACAGGGAGGAAAAACTGTTTTTT. It yields the protein CASSRYRDREEKLFF. The rearrangement uses TRBV7-9 and TRBJ1-4; 9 positions match TRBD1. V gave up 5 bases and J gave up 8 bases; unmatched junction bases: 9. CDR3 length: 15 amino acids. From germline, CDR1 is SEHNR and CDR2 FQNEAQ (reference sequence).

The table lists this clone with a count of one. The chain uses TRBV5-4 and TRBJ2-7, with TRBD1 as a possible D gene (6 bases). The germline V gene has CDR1 SGHNT and CDR2 YYREEE (reference sequence). This CDR3 is 13 amino acids long. V dropped 4 bases and J dropped 1 base, with 9 bases sitting between them. DNA of the CDR3: TGTGCCAGCAGCCCGGACAGTTCCTACGAGCAGTACTTC. Amino acid sequence: CASSPDSSYEQYF.